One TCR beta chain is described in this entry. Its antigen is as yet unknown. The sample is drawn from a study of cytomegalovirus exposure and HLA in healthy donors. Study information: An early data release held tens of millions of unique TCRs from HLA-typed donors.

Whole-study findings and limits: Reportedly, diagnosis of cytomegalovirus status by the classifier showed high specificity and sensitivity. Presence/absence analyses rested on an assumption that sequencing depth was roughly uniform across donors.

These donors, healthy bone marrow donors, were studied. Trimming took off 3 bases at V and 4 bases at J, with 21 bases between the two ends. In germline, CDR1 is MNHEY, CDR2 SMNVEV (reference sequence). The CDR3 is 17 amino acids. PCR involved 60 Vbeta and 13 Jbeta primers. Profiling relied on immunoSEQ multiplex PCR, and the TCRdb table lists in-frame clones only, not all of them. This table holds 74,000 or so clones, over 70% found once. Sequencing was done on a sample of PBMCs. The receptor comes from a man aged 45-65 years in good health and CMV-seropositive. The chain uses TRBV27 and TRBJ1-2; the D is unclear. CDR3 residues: CASSFLGGKGGSYGYTF. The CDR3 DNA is TGTGCCAGCAGTTTTTTAGGTGGGAAGGGAGGTAGCTATGGCTACACCTTC.